The clone carrying this T cell receptor (beta chain) was seen a few times. The antigen is undetermined. V was shortened by 2 bases and J by 3 bases, with 11 bases between the two germline ends. The germline V gene encodes CDR1 LGHNA and CDR2 YSLEER. The CDR3 is 15 residues long. This specimen belongs to a study of cytomegalovirus exposure and HLA in healthy donors. Study details: An early release of data contained about 85 million unique TCRs, which came from HLA-typed donors. Study observations and caveats: Altogether, some 170 TCR beta chains were recorded as cytomegalovirus-associated.

Regarding donors, all were healthy bone marrow donors. At sampling all donors were nominally healthy, likely with unrecorded immune exposures. 13 Jbeta primers and 60 Vbeta primers were used for the PCR. TCRdb's copy holds only in-frame clones and misses some; the assay was immunoSEQ multiplex PCR. The table shows more than 95,000 clones, with over 70% occurring only once. Sequencing was done on a sample of PBMCs. The clonotype comes from a man aged 25-45 years in good health and CMV-seronegative. V is TRBV4-3 and J is TRBJ2-1, with unresolved D. The CDR3 loop is CASSQQDQGYNEQFF. The CDR3 DNA reads as TGCGCCAGCAGCCAACAGGATCAAGGCTACAATGAGCAGTTCTTC.